The clone carrying this T cell receptor (beta chain) came up many times. This CDR3 contains 15 residues. Germline assignment: CDR1 LGHDT and CDR2 YNNKEL (reference sequence). V lost 5 bases to trimming and J lost 5 bases, with 18 bases between them. The PBMCs were taken from 10 ml of fresh peripheral blood. The entry originates in a study of T cells in Graves' hyperthyroidism and ophthalmopathy. RNA transcripts served as the template for amplifying TCR beta CDR3 regions. Researchers ran a first-round RT-PCR on the TCR CDR3 using the HTBI primer set. TCRdb re-analysed the multiplex PCR reads in MiXCR, keeping a single row per CDR3 protein. The sample contains 300,000 to 450,000 distinct CDR3 sequences, around a sixth of which appear only once.

The J gene is TRBJ2-5, the V gene TRBV3-1, with D possibly TRBD2 on 5 matching bases. The origin of this receptor is a young woman with Graves' hyperthyroidism that later progressed to Graves' ophthalmopathy. Sequencing was carried out using blood. CDR3 DNA: TGTGCCAGCAGCAACCTACTAGGCGGCGGCGAGACCCAGTACTTC. Encoded protein: CASSNLLGGGETQYF.